The entry below describes one TCR beta chain. The Seattle patients, enrolled during active infection, were followed longitudinally. Germline CDR1 and CDR2: LGHNA and YNFKEQ. The CDR3 extends over 14 amino acids. V lost 1 base and J 7 bases, leaving 8 bases between the germline ends. This record belongs to a study of blood T cell repertoires in COVID-19. Study as a whole: Spain, Italy and the United States supplied samples that represented acute and convalescent COVID-19. Nucleic acid was either cDNA or gDNA, and it came from T cells, B-cell-depleted T cells, or PBMCs.

Per the study methods: Amplification of reference gene primers was used by the study to estimate nucleated cell counts. TCRdb's table, derived via immunoSEQ multiplex PCR, lists solely in-frame clones and lacks some. V, J and clone size are those of that table, while D and trimming were read from the DNA. The repertoire holds more than 200,000 clones, with around 84% as singletons. The receptor comes from an older woman with COVID-19, enrolled during active disease. Material for sequencing was peripheral blood. The V call is TRBV4-2, the J call TRBJ1-6, with no clear D. Here the CDR3 DNA reads TGTGCCAGCAGCCAAGGAGCGTACAATTCACCCCTCCACTTT. Its translation: CASSQGAYNSPLHF.